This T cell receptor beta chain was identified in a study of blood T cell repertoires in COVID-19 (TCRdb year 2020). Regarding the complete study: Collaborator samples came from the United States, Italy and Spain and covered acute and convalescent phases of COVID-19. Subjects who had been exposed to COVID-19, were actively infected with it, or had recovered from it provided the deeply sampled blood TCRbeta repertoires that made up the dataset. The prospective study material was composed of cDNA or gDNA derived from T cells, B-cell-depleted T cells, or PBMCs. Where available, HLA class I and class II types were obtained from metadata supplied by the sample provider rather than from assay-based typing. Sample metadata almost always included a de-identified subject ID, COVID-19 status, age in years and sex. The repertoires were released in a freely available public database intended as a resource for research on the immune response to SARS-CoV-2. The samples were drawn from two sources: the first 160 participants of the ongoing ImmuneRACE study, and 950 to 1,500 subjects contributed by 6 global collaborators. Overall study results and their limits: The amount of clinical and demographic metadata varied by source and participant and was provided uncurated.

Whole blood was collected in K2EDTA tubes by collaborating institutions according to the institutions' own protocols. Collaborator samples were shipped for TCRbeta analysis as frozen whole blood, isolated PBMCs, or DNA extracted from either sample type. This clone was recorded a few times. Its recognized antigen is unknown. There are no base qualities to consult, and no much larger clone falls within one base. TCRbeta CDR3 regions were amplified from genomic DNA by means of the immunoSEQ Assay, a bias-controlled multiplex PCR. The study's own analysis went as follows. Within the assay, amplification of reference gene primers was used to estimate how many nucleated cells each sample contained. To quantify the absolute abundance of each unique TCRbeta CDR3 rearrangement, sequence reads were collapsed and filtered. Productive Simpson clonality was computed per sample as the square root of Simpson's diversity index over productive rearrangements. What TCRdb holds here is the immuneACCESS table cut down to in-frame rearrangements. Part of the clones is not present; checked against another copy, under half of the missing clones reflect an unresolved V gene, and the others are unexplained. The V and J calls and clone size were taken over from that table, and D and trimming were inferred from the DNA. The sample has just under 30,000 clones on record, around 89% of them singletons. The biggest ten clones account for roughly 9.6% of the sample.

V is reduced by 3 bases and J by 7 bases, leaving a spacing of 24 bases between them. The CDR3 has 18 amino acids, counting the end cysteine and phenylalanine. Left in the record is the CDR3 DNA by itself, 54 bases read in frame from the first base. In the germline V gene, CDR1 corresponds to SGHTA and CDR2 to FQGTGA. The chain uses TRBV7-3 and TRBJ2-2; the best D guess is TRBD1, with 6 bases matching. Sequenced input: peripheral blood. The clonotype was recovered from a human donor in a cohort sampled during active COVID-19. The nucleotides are TGTGCCAGCAGCTTTTCGGGAATTCCGGGACAAGGAGGCGGGGAGCTGTTTTTT. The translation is CASSFSGIPGQGGGELFF.